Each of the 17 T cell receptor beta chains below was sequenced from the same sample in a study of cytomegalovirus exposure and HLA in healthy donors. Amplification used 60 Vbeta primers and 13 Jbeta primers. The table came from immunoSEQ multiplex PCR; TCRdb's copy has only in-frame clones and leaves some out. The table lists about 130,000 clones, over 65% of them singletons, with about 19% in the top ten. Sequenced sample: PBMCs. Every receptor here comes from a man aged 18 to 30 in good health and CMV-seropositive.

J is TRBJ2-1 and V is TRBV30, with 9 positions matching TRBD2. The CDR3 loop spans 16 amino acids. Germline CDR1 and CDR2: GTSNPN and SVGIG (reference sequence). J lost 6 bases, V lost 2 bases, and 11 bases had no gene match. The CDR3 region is CAWSRSGGILGNEQFF. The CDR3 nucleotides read TGTGCCTGGAGTCGGAGCGGGGGGATATTAGGCAATGAGCAGTTCTTC.

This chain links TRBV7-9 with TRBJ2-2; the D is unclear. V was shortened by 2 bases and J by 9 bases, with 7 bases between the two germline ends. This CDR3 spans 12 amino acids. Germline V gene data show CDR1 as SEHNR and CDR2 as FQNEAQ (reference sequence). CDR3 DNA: TGTGCCAGCAGCTTACAGTCGAGGGAGCTGTTTTTT. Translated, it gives CASSLQSRELFF.

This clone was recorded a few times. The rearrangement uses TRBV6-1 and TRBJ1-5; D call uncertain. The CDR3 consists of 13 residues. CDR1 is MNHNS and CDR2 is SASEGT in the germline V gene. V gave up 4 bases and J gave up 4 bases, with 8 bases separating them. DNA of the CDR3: TGTGCCAGCAGTGGGGCCGAAAATCAGCCCCAGCATTTT. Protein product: CASSGAENQPQHF.

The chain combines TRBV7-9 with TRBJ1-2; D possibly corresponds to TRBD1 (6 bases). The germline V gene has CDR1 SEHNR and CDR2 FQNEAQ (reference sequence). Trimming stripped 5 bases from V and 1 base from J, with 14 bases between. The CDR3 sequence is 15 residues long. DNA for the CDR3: TGTGCCAGCAGCCAAGGACAGCAGCTTAACTATGGCTACACCTTC. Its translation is CASSQGQQLNYGYTF.

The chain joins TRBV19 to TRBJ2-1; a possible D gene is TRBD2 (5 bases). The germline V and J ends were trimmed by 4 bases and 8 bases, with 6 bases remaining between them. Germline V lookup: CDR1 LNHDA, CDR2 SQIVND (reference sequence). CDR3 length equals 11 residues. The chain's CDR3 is CASSREYEQFF. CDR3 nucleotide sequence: TGTGCCAGTAGTAGGGAGTATGAGCAGTTCTTC.

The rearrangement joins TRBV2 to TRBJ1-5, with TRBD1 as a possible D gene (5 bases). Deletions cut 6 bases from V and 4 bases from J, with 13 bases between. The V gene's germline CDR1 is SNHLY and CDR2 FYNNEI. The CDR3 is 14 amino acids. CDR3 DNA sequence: TGTGCCAGCAGGACCCCCGGGGGAAATCAGCCCCAGCATTTT. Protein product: CASRTPGGNQPQHF.

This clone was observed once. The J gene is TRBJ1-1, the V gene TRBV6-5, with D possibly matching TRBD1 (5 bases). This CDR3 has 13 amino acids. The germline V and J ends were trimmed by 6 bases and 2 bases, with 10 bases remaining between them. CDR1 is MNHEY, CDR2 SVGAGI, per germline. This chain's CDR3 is CASSRGHNTEAFF. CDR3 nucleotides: TGTGCCAGCAGCCGCGGACACAACACTGAAGCTTTCTTT.

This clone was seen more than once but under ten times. CDR3 sequence reads: CASGSGGAGTDTQYF. Written as DNA, the CDR3 is TGTGCCAGCGGTAGCGGGGGGGCCGGTACAGATACGCAGTATTTT. The V gene is TRBV5-4, the J gene TRBJ2-3; TRBD2 aligns across 11 bases. The CDR3 is made up of 15 amino acids. The V and J ends lost 7 bases and 3 bases, in that order; junction bases with no gene match: 7. Germline assignment: CDR1 SGHNT and CDR2 YYREEE (reference sequence).

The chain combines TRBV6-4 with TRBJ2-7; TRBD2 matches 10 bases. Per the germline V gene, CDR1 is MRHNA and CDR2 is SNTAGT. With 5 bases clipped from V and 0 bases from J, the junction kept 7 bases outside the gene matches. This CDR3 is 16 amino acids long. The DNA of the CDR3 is TGTGCCAGCAGTCCCCTAGCGGGGGCCGCCTCCTACGAGCAGTACTTC. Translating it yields CASSPLAGAASYEQYF.

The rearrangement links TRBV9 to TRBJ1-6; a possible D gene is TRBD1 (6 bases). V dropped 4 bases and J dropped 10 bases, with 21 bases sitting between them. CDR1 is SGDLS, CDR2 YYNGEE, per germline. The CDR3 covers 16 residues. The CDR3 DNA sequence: TGTGCCAGCAGCCCAAGGGGGGGCCTCGTAGAGTCACCCCTCCACTTT. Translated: CASSPRGGLVESPLHF.

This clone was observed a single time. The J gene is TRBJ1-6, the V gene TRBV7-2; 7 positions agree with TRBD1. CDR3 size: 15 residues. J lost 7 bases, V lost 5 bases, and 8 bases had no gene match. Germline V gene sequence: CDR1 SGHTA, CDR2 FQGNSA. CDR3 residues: CASSTRGTANSPLHF. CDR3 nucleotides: TGTGCCAGCAGCACTAGAGGGACAGCAAATTCACCCCTCCACTTT.

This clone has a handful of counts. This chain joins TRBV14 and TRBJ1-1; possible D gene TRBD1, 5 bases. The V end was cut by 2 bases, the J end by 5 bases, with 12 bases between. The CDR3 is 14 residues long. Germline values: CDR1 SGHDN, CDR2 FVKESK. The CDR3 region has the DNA TGTGCCAGCAGCCAACAGACAGCCTGGACTGAAGCTTTCTTT. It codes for CASSQQTAWTEAFF.

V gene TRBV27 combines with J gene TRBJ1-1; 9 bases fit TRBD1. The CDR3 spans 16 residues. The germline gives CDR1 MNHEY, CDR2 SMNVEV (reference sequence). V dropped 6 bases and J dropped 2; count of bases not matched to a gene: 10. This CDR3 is CASRPTGGQINTEAFF. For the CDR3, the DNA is TGTGCCAGCAGACCTACAGGGGGCCAAATAAACACTGAAGCTTTCTTT.

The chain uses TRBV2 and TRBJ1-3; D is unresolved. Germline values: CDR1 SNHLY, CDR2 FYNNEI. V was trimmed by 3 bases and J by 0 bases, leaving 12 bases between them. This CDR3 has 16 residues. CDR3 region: CASSDLELPSGNTIYF. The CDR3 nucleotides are TGTGCCAGCAGTGATTTGGAGCTACCCTCTGGAAACACCATATATTTT.

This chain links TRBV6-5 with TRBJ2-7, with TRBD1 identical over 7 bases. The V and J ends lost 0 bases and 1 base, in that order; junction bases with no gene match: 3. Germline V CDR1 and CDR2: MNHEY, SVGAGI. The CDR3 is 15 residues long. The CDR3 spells CASSYSTGSSYEQYF. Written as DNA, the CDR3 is TGTGCCAGCAGTTACTCGACAGGGAGTTCCTACGAGCAGTACTTC.

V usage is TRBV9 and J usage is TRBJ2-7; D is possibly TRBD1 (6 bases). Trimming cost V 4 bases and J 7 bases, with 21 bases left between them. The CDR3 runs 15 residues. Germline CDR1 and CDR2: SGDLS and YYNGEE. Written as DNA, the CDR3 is TGTGCCAGCAGCACAGGGTACTCACCTCTAGAAGAGCAGTACTTC. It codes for CASSTGYSPLEEQYF.

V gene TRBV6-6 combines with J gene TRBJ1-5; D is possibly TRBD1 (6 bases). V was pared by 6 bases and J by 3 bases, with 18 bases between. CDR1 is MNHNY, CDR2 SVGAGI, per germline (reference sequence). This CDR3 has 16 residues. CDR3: CASSPPTGQDNQPQHF. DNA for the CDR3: TGTGCCAGCAGCCCCCCCACGGGACAAGACAATCAGCCCCAGCATTTT.